The 9 T cell receptor beta chains in this list originate from one sample, sequenced in a study of shared clonotypes between healthy human individuals. The assay was immunoSEQ multiplex PCR, and TCRdb's table has in-frame clones only and misses some. The table has a few million clones, 92% seen once; the top ten hold around 0.38%. The specimen was naive CD4+ T cells from PBMCs. Subset specified: CD45RA+ positively selected. The receptors derive from a young man in good health. Some clones in this sample may be carry-over from other donors' samples.

For the CDR3, the DNA is TGTGCCAGCAGTAGGTCGGGAGGAAACACCATATATTTT. Translated: CASSRSGGNTIYF. This chain connects TRBV27 to TRBJ1-3, with D unclear. The CDR3 contains 13 residues. The germline V gene has CDR1 MNHEY and CDR2 SMNVEV (reference sequence). The V end lost 5 bases, the J end lost 4 bases, and 9 bases lay between the germline ends.

The V gene is TRBV19, the J gene TRBJ2-7; 9 bases agree with TRBD1. Per the germline V gene, CDR1 is LNHDA and CDR2 is SQIVND (reference sequence). With 6 bases clipped from V and 5 bases from J, the junction kept 2 bases outside the gene matches. This CDR3 has 12 amino acids. This CDR3 is CASRGDRDEQYF. DNA for the CDR3: TGTGCCAGTAGGGGGGACAGGGACGAGCAGTACTTC.

The chain links TRBV9 to TRBJ2-6; possible D gene TRBD1, 5 bases. CDR1 and CDR2 from the germline V gene are SGDLS and YYNGEE. V lost 0 bases to trimming and J lost 0 bases, with 13 bases between them. There are 18 residues in the CDR3. The CDR3 loop is CASSVGGQMYSGANVLTF. CDR3 bases: TGTGCCAGCAGCGTAGGGGGCCAAATGTACTCTGGGGCCAACGTCCTGACTTTC.

The chain combines TRBV5-4 with TRBJ2-3, with TRBD2 as a possible D gene (6 bases). Germline V lookup: CDR1 SGHNT, CDR2 YYREEE (reference sequence). The CDR3 is made up of 16 amino acids. V was shortened by 3 bases and J by 0 bases, with 14 bases between the two germline ends. CDR3 sequence (DNA): TGTGCCAGCAGCTCACGGAGGGAAACTAGCACAGATACGCAGTATTTT. Amino acids: CASSSRRETSTDTQYF.

CDR3 nucleotides: TGTGCCAGCAGCCAAGGCGGGAGGGCCCGATTCGCCGGGGAGCTGTTTTTT. It codes for CASSQGGRARFAGELFF. V gene TRBV9 combines with J gene TRBJ2-2; the match to TRBD2 covers 9 bases. Germline V gene sequence: CDR1 SGDLS, CDR2 YYNGEE. The trim removed 4 bases at V and 6 bases at J, leaving 13 bases unmatched. The CDR3 length is 17 residues.

The gene calls are TRBV30 and TRBJ2-5, with D perhaps being TRBD1 or TRBD2 (5 bases each). Germline CDR1 GTSNPN, CDR2 SVGIG (reference sequence). The CDR3 covers 15 residues. V lost 1 base to trimming and J lost 0 bases, with 12 bases between them. CDR3 nucleotides: TGTGCCTGGAGTGGGGACCAAGAGTACCAAGAGACCCAGTACTTC. Translated, it gives CAWSGDQEYQETQYF.

The rearrangement links TRBV5-1 to TRBJ2-3; D is unresolved. CDR1 is SGHRS and CDR2 is YFSETQ in the germline V gene. Between the trimmed V and J ends, which lost 6 bases and 0 bases, there was a span of 14 bases. This CDR3 is built from 15 residues. The CDR3 here is CASTPPTGSTDTQYF. For the CDR3, the DNA is TGCGCCAGCACCCCCCCGACCGGGAGCACAGATACGCAGTATTTT.

The chain uses TRBV10-3 and TRBJ2-1; 8 nucleotides match TRBD1. CDR3 length: 17 amino acids. V lost 6 bases and J lost 2; bases outside the gene matches: 12. The germline V gene encodes CDR1 ENHRY and CDR2 SYGVKD. This CDR3 reads CAISPAQGATTYNEQFF. The CDR3 bases are TGTGCCATCAGCCCCGCGCAGGGGGCTACTACCTACAATGAGCAGTTCTTC.

V usage is TRBV27 and J usage is TRBJ1-1; 9 bases agree with TRBD1. J lost 5 bases, V lost 1 base, and 8 bases had no gene match. The germline V gene encodes CDR1 MNHEY and CDR2 SMNVEV (reference sequence). This CDR3 has 16 amino acids. CDR3 DNA sequence: TGTGCCAGCAGTTTATTTTGGGACAGGGATCTAACTGAAGCTTTCTTT. This codes for CASSLFWDRDLTEAFF.